The subject of this entry is one T cell receptor beta chain. This entry is derived from a study of blood T cell repertoires in COVID-19. Study as a whole: The origin of the acute and convalescent COVID-19 samples was the United States, Italy and Spain. T cells, B-cell-depleted T cells, or PBMCs provided the cDNA or gDNA that served as material.

CDR1 and CDR2 from the germline V gene are SEHNR and FQNEAQ (reference sequence). Trimming removed 3 bases at V and 2 bases at J, with 10 bases between. The length of the CDR3 is 14 residues. Original processing methods: Amplification of reference gene primers was used by the study to estimate nucleated cell counts. Profiled with immunoSEQ multiplex PCR; TCRdb holds only in-frame clones, not every one. From that table come the V and J calls and clone size; the DNA was used to work out D and trimming. This table holds about 190,000 clones, 70% to 80% found once. This receptor was identified in a woman in her fifties or sixties with acute or convalescent COVID-19. Sequenced input: peripheral blood. V and J are TRBV7-9 and TRBJ2-5, with TRBD1 as a possible D gene (5 bases). CDR3 DNA sequence: TGTGCCAGCAGCTTTTACAGGCATCAAGAGACCCAGTACTTC. Residues: CASSFYRHQETQYF. The variable domain in full, with the rest retrieved from reference TRBV7-9 and TRBJ2-5, is DTGVSQNPRHKITKRGQNVTFRCDPISEHNRLYWYRQTLGQGPEFLTYFQNEAQLEKSRLLSDRFSAERPKGSFSTLEIQRTEQGDSAMYLCASSFYRHQETQYFGPGTRLLVL.